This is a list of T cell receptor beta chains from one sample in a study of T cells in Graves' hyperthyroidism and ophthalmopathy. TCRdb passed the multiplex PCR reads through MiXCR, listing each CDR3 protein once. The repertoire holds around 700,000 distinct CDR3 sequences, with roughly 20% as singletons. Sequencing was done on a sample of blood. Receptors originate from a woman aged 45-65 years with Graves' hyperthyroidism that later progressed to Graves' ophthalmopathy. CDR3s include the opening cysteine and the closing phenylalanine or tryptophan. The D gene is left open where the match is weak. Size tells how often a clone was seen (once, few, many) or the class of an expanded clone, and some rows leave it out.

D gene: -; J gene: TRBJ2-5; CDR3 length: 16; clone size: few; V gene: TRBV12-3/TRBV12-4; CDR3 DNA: TGTGCCAGCAGTTTGAGTAGCTTAATAAACAAAGAGACCCAGTACTTC; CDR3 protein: CASSLSSLINKETQYF
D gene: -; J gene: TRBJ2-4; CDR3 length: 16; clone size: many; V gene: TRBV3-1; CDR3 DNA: TGTGCCAGCAGCCAAGATTCCCGTGGGGGAATAAACATTCAGTACTTC; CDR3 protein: CASSQDSRGGINIQYF
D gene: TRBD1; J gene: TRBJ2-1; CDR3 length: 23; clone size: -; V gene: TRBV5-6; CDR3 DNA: TGTGCCAGCAGCTTGGAACATCGAGTCGAACTAGGGACAGGGGTAATCTCCTACAATGAGCAGTTCTTC; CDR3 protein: CASSLEHRVELGTGVISYNEQFF
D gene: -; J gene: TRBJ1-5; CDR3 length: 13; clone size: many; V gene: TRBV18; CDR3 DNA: TGTGCCAGCTCCGGCGGGGTCCTCAGGACCCAGCATTTT; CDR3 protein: CASSGGVLRTQHF
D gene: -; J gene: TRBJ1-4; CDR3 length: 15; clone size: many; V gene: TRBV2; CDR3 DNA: TGTGCCAGCATCAACACCATTGCAACTAATGAAAAACTGTTTTTT; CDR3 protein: CASINTIATNEKLFF
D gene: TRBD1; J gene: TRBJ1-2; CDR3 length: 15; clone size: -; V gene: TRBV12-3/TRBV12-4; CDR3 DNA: TGTGCCAGCAACCTGGGACAGTTTCCTAACTATGGCTACACCTTC; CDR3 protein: CASNLGQFPNYGYTF
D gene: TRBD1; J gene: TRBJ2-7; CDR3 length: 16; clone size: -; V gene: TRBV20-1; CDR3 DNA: TGCAGTGCTAGAGATCTGGGGACAGGGGATATCTACGAGCAGTACTTC; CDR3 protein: CSARDLGTGDIYEQYF
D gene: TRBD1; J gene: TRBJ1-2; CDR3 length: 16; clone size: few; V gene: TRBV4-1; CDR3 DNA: TGCGCCAGCAGCCAAGGTTGGGGACAGGGTATTGGTGGCTACACCTTC; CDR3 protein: CASSQGWGQGIGGYTF
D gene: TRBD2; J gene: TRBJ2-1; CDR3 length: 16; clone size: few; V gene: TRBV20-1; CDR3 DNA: TGCAGTGCTACCGGACTAGCGGGGAGTATTGACAATGAGCAGTTCTTC; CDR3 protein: CSATGLAGSIDNEQFF
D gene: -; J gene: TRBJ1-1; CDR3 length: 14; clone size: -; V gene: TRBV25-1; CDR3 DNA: TGTGCCAGCAGCCCTGGGGGGAGGGACACTGAAGCTTTCTTT; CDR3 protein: CASSPGGRDTEAFF
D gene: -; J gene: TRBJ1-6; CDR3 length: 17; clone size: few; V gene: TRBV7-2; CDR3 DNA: TGTGCCAGCAGCTTAGAGGCTTCGAGCTCCTATAATTCACCCCTCCACTTT; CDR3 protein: CASSLEASSSYNSPLHF
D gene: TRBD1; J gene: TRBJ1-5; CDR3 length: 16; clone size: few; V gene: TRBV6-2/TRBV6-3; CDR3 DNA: TGTGCCAGCAGTCCTACAGGGGGCCATTGGGATCAGCCCCAGCATTTT; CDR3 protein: CASSPTGGHWDQPQHF
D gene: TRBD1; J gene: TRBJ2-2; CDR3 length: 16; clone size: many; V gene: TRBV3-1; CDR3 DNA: TGTGCCAGCAGCCACAGGGGGTCCAGGAACACCGGGGAGCTGTTTTTT; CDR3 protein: CASSHRGSRNTGELFF
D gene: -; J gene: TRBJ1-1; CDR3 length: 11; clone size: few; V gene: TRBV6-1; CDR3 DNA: TGTGCCAGTCCGAGGGCCACTGAAGCTTTCTTT; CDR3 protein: CASPRATEAFF
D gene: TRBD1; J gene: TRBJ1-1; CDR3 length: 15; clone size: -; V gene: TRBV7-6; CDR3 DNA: TGTGCCGGCAGCCCCGGACAGGGAGCGAACACTGAAGCTTTCTTT; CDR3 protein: CAGSPGQGANTEAFF
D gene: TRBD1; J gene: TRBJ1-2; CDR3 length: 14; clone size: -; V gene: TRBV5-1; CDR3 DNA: TGCGCCAGCAGCTTGAAGGGGGCGAGCTATGGCTACACCTTC; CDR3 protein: CASSLKGASYGYTF
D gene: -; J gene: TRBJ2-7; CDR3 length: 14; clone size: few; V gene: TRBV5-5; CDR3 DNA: TGTGCCAGCAGGAAAACAGGGGAGGTCGACGAGCAGTACTTC; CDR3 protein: CASRKTGEVDEQYF
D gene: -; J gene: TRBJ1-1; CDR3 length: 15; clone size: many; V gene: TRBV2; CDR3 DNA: TGTGCCAGCAGTGTGTCGTCCAGGATGAACACTGAAGCTTTCTTT; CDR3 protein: CASSVSSRMNTEAFF
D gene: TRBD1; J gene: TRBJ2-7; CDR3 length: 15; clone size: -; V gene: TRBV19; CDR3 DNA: TGTGCCAGTAGTACGGGGACAGCATCTTCCAACGAGCAGTACTTC; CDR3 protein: CASSTGTASSNEQYF
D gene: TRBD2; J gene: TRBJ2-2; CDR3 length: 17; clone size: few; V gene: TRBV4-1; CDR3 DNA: TGCGCCAGCAGCCAAGGGAGCGGGGGCACGAACACCGGGGAGCTGTTTTTT; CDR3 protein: CASSQGSGGTNTGELFF
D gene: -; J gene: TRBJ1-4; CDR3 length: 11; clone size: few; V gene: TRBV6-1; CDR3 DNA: TGTGCCAGCAGATTAAGGGAAAAACTGTTTTTT; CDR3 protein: CASRLREKLFF
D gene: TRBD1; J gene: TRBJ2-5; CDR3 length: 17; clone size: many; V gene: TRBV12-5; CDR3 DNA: TGTGCTAGTGGTTTGACCAGACGGACAGGGATTGCGGAGACCCAGTACTTC; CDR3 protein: CASGLTRRTGIAETQYF
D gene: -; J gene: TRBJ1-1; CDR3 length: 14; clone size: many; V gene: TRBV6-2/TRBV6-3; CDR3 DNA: TGTGCCAGCAGGCGGACAGTCATGAACACTGAAGCTTTCTTT; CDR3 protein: CASRRTVMNTEAFF
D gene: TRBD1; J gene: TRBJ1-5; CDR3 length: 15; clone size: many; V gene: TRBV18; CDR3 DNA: TGTGCCAGCTCACCAGGGCAGGGGGCAGATCAGCCCCAGCATTTT; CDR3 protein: CASSPGQGADQPQHF
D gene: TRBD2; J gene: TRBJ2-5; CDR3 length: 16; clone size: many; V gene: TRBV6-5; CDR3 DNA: TGTGCCAGCAGTTACCCCACTAGCGGCCATAAAGAGACCCAGTACTTC; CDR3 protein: CASSYPTSGHKETQYF
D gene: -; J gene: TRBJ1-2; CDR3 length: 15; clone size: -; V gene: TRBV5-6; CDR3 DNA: TGTGCCAGCAGCCCTAGCCCGTCAGCTAACTATGGCTACACCTTC; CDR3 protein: CASSPSPSANYGYTF
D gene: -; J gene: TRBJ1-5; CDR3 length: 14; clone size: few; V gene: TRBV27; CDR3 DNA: TGTGCCAGCAGGGGGGGGCGGAACAATCAGCCCCAGCATTTT; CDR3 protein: CASRGGRNNQPQHF
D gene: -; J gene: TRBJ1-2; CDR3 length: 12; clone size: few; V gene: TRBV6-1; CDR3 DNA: TGTGCCACCGCCGGGGTGGACGATGGCTACACCTTC; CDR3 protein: CATAGVDDGYTF
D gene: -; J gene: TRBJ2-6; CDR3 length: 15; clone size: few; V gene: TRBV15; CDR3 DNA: TGTGCCACCAGCAGAGTTAGCTCTGGGGCCAACGTCCTGACTTTC; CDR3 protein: CATSRVSSGANVLTF
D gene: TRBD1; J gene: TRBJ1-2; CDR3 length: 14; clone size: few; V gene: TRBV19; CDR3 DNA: TGTGGATCCTCTGGGACAGGCTCTAACTATGGCTACACCTTC; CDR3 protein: CGSSGTGSNYGYTF
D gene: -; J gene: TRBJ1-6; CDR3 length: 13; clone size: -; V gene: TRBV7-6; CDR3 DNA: TGTGCCAGCAGCTTAGAGACAGATTCACCCCTCCACTTT; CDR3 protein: CASSLETDSPLHF
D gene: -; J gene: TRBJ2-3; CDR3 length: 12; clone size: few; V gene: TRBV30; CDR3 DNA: TGTGCCTGGAGAAATACCGGGGATACGCAGTATTTT; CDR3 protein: CAWRNTGDTQYF
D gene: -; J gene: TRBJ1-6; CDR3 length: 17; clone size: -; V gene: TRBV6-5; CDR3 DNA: TGTGCCAGCAGTTACGGGACACCTCAATGGAGTAATTCACCCCTCCACTTT; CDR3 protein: CASSYGTPQWSNSPLHF
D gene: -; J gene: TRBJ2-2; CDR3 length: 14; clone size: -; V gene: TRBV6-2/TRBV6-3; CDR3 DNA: TGTGCCAGCAGTAATAGCGGGAACACCGGGGAGCTGTTTTTT; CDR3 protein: CASSNSGNTGELFF
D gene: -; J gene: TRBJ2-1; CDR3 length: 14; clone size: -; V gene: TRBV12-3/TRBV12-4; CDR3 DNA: TGTGCCAGCAGTTTTACGCCACAATACAATGAGCAGTTCTTC; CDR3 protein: CASSFTPQYNEQFF
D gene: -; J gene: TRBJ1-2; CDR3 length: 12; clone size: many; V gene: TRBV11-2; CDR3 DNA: TGTGCCATCACCCAGGGAGGCTATGGCTACACCTTC; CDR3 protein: CAITQGGYGYTF
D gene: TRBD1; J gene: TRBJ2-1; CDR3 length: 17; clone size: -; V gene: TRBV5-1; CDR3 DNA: TGCGCCAGCAGCCCGGGGACAGGGGGCAGTGGTTCTGATGAGCAGTTCTTC; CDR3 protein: CASSPGTGGSGSDEQFF
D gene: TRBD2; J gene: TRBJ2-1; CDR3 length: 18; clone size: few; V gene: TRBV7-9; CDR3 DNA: TGTGCCAGCAGCCTGCTGGCAGGCCTAGCGGGAACCTACAATGAGCAGTTCTTC; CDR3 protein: CASSLLAGLAGTYNEQFF
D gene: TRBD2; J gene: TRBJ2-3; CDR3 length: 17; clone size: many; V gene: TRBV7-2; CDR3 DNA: TGTGCCAGCAGCCCCAAGCGGGGGGGCCCCCACACAGATACGCAGTATTTT; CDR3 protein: CASSPKRGGPHTDTQYF
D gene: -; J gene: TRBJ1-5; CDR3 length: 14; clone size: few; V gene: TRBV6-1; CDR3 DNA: TGTGCCAGCAGTGAAGCAGGGGAAGGTCAGCCCCAGCATTTT; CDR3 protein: CASSEAGEGQPQHF
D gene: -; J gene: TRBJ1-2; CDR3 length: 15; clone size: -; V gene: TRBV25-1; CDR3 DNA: TGTGCCAGCAGTGAAGAAGGCAGGGAGGGCTATGGCTACACCTTC; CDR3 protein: CASSEEGREGYGYTF
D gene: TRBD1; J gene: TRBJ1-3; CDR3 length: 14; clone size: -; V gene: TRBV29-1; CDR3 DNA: TGCAGCGTCCAAACAGGGGGCTCTGGAAACACCATATATTTT; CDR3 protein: CSVQTGGSGNTIYF
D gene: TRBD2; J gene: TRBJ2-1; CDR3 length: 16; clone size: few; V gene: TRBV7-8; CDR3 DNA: TGTGCCAGCAGCGCGTGGCGGGGGGGCCAGTACAATGAGCAGTTCTTC; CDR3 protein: CASSAWRGGQYNEQFF
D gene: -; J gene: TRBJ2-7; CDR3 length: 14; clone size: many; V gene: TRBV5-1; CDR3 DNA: TGCGCCAGCAGCTTCAATAGGGAGACCTACGAGCAGTACTTC; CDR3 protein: CASSFNRETYEQYF
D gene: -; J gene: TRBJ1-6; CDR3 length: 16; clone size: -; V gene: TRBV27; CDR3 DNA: TGTGCCAGCAGTTTCTTTCTGGCGGCGGATAATTCACCCCTCCACTTT; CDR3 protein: CASSFFLAADNSPLHF
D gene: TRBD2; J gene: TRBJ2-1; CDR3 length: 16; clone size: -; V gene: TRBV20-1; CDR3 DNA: TGCAGTGCGCCCGGGGGCGGCGGGGGGTTATACAATGAGCAGTTCTTC; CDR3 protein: CSAPGGGGGLYNEQFF
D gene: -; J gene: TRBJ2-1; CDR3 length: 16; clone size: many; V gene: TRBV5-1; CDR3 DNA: TGCGCCAGCAGCGGCTCATCGGGCCGGGGTTACAATGAGCAGTTCTTC; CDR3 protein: CASSGSSGRGYNEQFF
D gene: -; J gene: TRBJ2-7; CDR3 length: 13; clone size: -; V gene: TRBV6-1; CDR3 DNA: TGTGCCAGCAGTTCCTTCGACAGCTACGAGCAGTACTTC; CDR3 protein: CASSSFDSYEQYF
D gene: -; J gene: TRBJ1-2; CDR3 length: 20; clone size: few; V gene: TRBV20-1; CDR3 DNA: TGCAGTGCTAGAGCCCGTGAAGTGGCGGGCCCGAGTATTAATTGGTATGGCTACACCTTC; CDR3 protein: CSARAREVAGPSINWYGYTF
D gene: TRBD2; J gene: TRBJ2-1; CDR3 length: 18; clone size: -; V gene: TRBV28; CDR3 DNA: TGTGCCAGCAGCCCGAGGGGACTAGCGGGGGGGTACTACAATGAGCAGTTCTTC; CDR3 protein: CASSPRGLAGGYYNEQFF
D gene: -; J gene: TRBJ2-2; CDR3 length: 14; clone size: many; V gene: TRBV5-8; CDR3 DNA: TGTGCCAGCAGCTTGGTCGAGTATTTCGGGGAGCTGTTTTTT; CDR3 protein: CASSLVEYFGELFF
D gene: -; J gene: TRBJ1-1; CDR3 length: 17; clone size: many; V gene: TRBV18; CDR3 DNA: TGTGCCAGCTCACCGCGGGGCAGTCCCCGTGAGAACACTGAAGCTTTCTTT; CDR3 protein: CASSPRGSPRENTEAFF
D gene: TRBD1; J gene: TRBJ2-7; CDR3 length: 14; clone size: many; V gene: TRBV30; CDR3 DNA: TGTGCCTTTCAAGGGGACAGTGACATTTACGAGCAGTACTTC; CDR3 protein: CAFQGDSDIYEQYF
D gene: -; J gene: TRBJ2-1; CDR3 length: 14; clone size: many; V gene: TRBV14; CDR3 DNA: TGTGCCAGCAGCCAAGAAGACAGCCACAATGAGCAGTTCTTC; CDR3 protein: CASSQEDSHNEQFF